The 32 T cell receptor beta chains below come from one sample, sequenced in a study of CD8+ T cells in alopecia areata. Extracted from the samples, RNA was reverse transcribed into cDNA to serve as the sequencing template. The data were produced by immunoSEQ multiplex PCR, yet TCRdb's version contains in-frame clones alone and is incomplete. The data hold about 130,000 clones, with approximately 49% observed a single time. Sequencing was performed on CD8+ T cells sorted from blood, taken at week 0. The origin of the receptors is a human donor with alopecia areata.

The chain employs TRBV5-1 and TRBJ1-5; TRBD1 agrees at 12 bases. V was pared by 4 bases and J by 7 bases, with 6 bases of the junction left unmatched. This CDR3 region has 15 residues. CDR1 and CDR2 (germline): SGHRS, YFSETQ. The CDR3 protein is CASSPGTGGWQPQHF. CDR3 sequence (DNA): TGCGCCAGCAGCCCAGGGACAGGGGGCTGGCAGCCCCAGCATTTT.

The chain uses TRBV6-5 and TRBJ1-6; D unresolved. Germline CDR1 MNHEY, CDR2 SVGAGI. V was trimmed by 8 bases and J by 3 bases, leaving 11 bases between them. The CDR3 consists of 14 residues. The CDR3 is CASSSGFYNSPLHF. Here the CDR3 DNA reads TGTGCCAGCTCGTCAGGCTTCTATAATTCACCCCTCCACTTT.

V gene TRBV30 combines with J gene TRBJ1-5, with TRBD1 identical over 9 bases. Germline CDR1 reads GTSNPN; CDR2 reads SVGIG (reference sequence). Trimming cost V 0 bases and J 3 bases; bases outside gene matches: 6. This CDR3 contains 16 residues. CDR3 sequence reads: CAWSVPGQGLNQPQHF. CDR3 nucleotide sequence: TGTGCCTGGAGTGTCCCGGGACAGGGACTCAATCAGCCCCAGCATTTT.

This rearrangement joins TRBV27 to TRBJ1-5, with D unclear. Per germline, CDR1 MNHEY and CDR2 SMNVEV (reference sequence). This CDR3 has 12 amino acids. The V and J ends lost 3 bases and 4 bases respectively, with 4 bases between them. In DNA form, the CDR3 reads TGTGCCAGCAGTTTCATAAATCAGCCCCAGCATTTT. Its protein is CASSFINQPQHF.

The chain recombines TRBV25-1 with TRBJ1-3, with a tentative D call TRBD1 (5 bases). The CDR3 loop spans 16 amino acids. Germline V lookup: CDR1 MGHDK, CDR2 SYGVNS. The germline V and J ends were trimmed by 5 bases and 4 bases, with 18 bases remaining between them. This chain's CDR3 is CASSWSEGTKGNTIYF. CDR3 nucleotides: TGTGCCAGCAGTTGGTCGGAAGGGACGAAAGGAAACACCATATATTTT.

The chain joins TRBV13 to TRBJ2-7; 9 bases match TRBD1. From germline, CDR1 is PRHDT and CDR2 FYEKMQ (reference sequence). The CDR3 is 14 residues long. Trimming at V came to 5 bases and at J to 4 bases, leaving 6 bases not matched to a gene. The CDR3 sequence: CASSPRTGVYEQYF. CDR3 coding DNA: TGTGCCAGCAGCCCCAGGACAGGGGTTTACGAGCAGTACTTC.

The V and J genes are TRBV7-9 and TRBJ1-2, with D tentatively TRBD1 (5 bases). Trimming took off 1 base at V and 3 bases at J, with 12 bases between the two ends. The CDR3 has 15 residues. The germline gives CDR1 SEHNR, CDR2 FQNEAQ (reference sequence). The CDR3 loop reads CASSLDLGRHYGYTF. CDR3 sequence (DNA): TGTGCCAGCAGCTTAGATCTGGGACGGCACTATGGCTACACCTTC.

This chain uses TRBV29-1 with TRBJ2-7, with D unresolved. The V end lost 1 base, the J end lost 5 bases, and 18 bases lay between the germline ends. The CDR3 is 15 amino acids. Germline CDR1 and CDR2: SQVTM and ANQGSEA. For the CDR3, the DNA is TGCAGCGTTGAAGTCCCCCCTCCTCCGGTCCACGAGCAGTACTTC. Translating it yields CSVEVPPPPVHEQYF.

The chain is built from TRBV27 and TRBJ2-6; D unclear. Germline V lookup: CDR1 MNHEY, CDR2 SMNVEV (reference sequence). Trimming pared 6 bases from V and 2 bases from J, leaving 11 bases between. The CDR3 runs to 15 residues. CDR3 in DNA: TGTGCCAGCAGATTACGTGGGGCTGGGGCCAACGTCCTGACTTTC. The encoded protein is CASRLRGAGANVLTF.

V and J are TRBV19 and TRBJ2-1, with a tentative D call TRBD2 (5 bases). Germline V gene lookup returns CDR1 LNHDA and CDR2 SQIVND (reference sequence). The CDR3 loop spans 19 amino acids. The V end lost 0 bases, the J end lost 1 base, and 19 bases lay between the germline ends. DNA for the CDR3: TGTGCCAGTAGTATAGATACGAGCGGCGACACCCCTTCCTACAATGAGCAGTTCTTC. This translates into CASSIDTSGDTPSYNEQFF.

The chain has TRBV12-5 and TRBJ2-5, with TRBD1 as a possible D gene (6 bases). The V end lost 7 bases, the J end lost 4 bases, and 16 bases lay between the germline ends. The CDR3 runs 14 residues. CDR1 is LGHNT, CDR2 FRNRAP, per germline. This CDR3 is CASAPTTGPETQYF. As DNA, the CDR3 is TGTGCTAGTGCGCCTACAACAGGGCCAGAGACCCAGTACTTC.

The chain combines TRBV9 with TRBJ2-1; D uncertain. CDR1 and CDR2 (germline): SGDLS, YYNGEE. Trimming shortened V by 2 bases and J by 5 bases, and 17 bases separated the two germline ends. The CDR3 consists of 16 residues. In DNA, the CDR3 is TGTGCCAGCAGCGTCGTTGGTCACCTAGGAGACAATGAGCAGTTCTTC. Translated, it gives CASSVVGHLGDNEQFF.

This rearrangement joins TRBV4-1 to TRBJ1-1; 10 bases are a match to TRBD1. The length of the CDR3 is 15 residues. Germline CDR1 and CDR2: MGHRA and YSYEKL. After removal of 3 bases from V and 1 base from J, the junction contained 2 bases not matched to a gene. CDR3 amino acids: CASSHGTGENTEAFF. CDR3 nucleotides: TGCGCCAGCAGCCATGGGACAGGGGAGAACACTGAAGCTTTCTTT.

V usage is TRBV19 and J usage is TRBJ2-5, with 9 bases lining up with TRBD1. The CDR3 is 15 residues long. Germline trimming cut 3 bases from V and 5 bases from J; bases unmatched to any gene: 7. Germline CDR1 and CDR2: LNHDA and SQIVND (reference sequence). The CDR3 spells CASSMGQGMRETQYF. The CDR3 coding sequence is TGTGCCAGTAGTATGGGACAGGGTATGAGGGAGACCCAGTACTTC.

This clone occurred a few times. The genes are TRBV5-6 and TRBJ2-1, with D unclear. This CDR3 is 14 amino acids long. V lost 2 bases and J 1 base, leaving 7 bases between the germline ends. Per the germline V gene, CDR1 is SGHDT and CDR2 is YYEEEE. CDR3 protein: CASSFGWSYNEQFF. The CDR3 DNA sequence: TGTGCCAGCAGCTTCGGGTGGTCCTACAATGAGCAGTTCTTC.

In its sample, this clone was seen a few times. A far more abundant clone sits one base away, making this likely a read error. Within the sample, other DNA sequences also encode this same CDR3. This sequence joins TRBV13 and TRBJ1-2; D is ambiguous. There are 15 residues in the CDR3. Trimming took off 5 bases at V and 4 bases at J, with 17 bases between the two ends. Per the germline V gene, CDR1 is PRHDT and CDR2 is FYEKMQ (reference sequence). The CDR3 loop reads CASSQDRASGYGYTF. CDR3 in DNA: TGTGCCAGCAGCCAAGATAGGGCCAGCGGCTATGGCTACACCTTC.

The V call is TRBV29-1, the J call TRBJ1-1; D possibly corresponds to TRBD1 (6 bases). The CDR3 is 14 residues long. Looked up from germline, CDR1 is SQVTM and CDR2 is ANQGSEA. V was clipped by 0 bases and J by 4 bases, with 12 bases between them. The CDR3 DNA reads as TGCAGCGTTGAAGAGGGGGCAGGCCTCACTGAAGCTTTCTTT. Amino acids: CSVEEGAGLTEAFF.

Only a few counts were recorded for this clone. This rearrangement joins TRBV7-9 to TRBJ2-1, with D maybe TRBD1 (6 bases). This CDR3 has 13 amino acids. V lost 0 bases, J lost 9 bases, and 9 bases lay in between. The germline V gene has CDR1 SEHNR and CDR2 FQNEAQ (reference sequence). CDR3 amino acids: CASSLAEGGEQFF. CDR3 sequence (DNA): TGTGCCAGCAGCTTAGCCGAAGGGGGTGAGCAGTTCTTC.

V and J are TRBV6-5 and TRBJ2-5; the D is unclear. The V end was cut by 0 bases, the J end by 7 bases, with 15 bases between. The CDR3 extends over 15 amino acids. The V gene's germline CDR1 is MNHEY and CDR2 SVGAGI. The CDR3 DNA is TGTGCCAGCAGTTACTCGACCAGCAACTCGGGGACCCAGTACTTC. This gives the protein CASSYSTSNSGTQYF.

The rearrangement links TRBV25-1 to TRBJ2-3; 9 bases match TRBD2. Per the germline V gene, CDR1 is MGHDK and CDR2 is SYGVNS. CDR3 size: 16 residues. J was trimmed by 5 bases and V by 3 bases; bases with no gene match: 9. Here the CDR3 reads CASSDFQRGAGDTQYF. The CDR3, as DNA: TGTGCCAGCAGTGATTTCCAGCGGGGGGCGGGAGATACGCAGTATTTT.

The table lists this clone with a few counts. The V call is TRBV4-1, the J call TRBJ2-7; TRBD1 is a possible D gene (5 bases). The CDR3 loop spans 14 amino acids. V was trimmed by 1 base and J by 3 bases, leaving 10 bases between them. Germline loops: CDR1 MGHRA, CDR2 YSYEKL. The CDR3, as DNA: TGCGCCAGCAGCCAAGCCGACAGACGCTACGAGCAGTACTTC. Its protein product is CASSQADRRYEQYF.

This clone has more than one count but fewer than ten. The chain has TRBV4-1 and TRBJ2-7, with TRBD1 as a possible D gene (6 bases). V lost 0 bases, J lost 0 bases, and 12 bases lay in between. The germline CDR1 and CDR2 sequences are MGHRA and YSYEKL. This CDR3 has 16 residues. As DNA, the CDR3 is TGCGCCAGCAGCCAAGATGGCGACAGGAGCTCCTACGAGCAGTACTTC. Translated: CASSQDGDRSSYEQYF.

This clone appeared a few times. V usage is TRBV29-1 and J usage is TRBJ2-2; D uncertain. The CDR3 is 14 amino acids. The germline V gene has CDR1 SQVTM and CDR2 ANQGSEA. The V and J ends lost 4 bases and 5 bases respectively, with 14 bases between them. This CDR3 is CSVVPTMRTGELFF. Here the CDR3 DNA reads TGCAGCGTTGTTCCGACAATGCGGACCGGGGAGCTGTTTTTT.

The CDR3: CASRGGIEQYF. The CDR3 coding sequence is TGTGCCAGCAGGGGAGGTATCGAGCAGTACTTC. The chain combines TRBV6-5 with TRBJ2-7; possibly TRBD2 for D (6 bases). The germline V and J ends were trimmed by 6 bases and 6 bases, with 9 bases remaining between them. The CDR3 runs to 11 residues. Germline CDR1 MNHEY, CDR2 SVGAGI.

The genes are TRBV5-4 and TRBJ1-6; 8 bases are a match to TRBD1. This CDR3 has 16 amino acids. Germline CDR1 and CDR2: SGHNT and YYREEE (reference sequence). Germline trimming cut 2 bases from V and 8 bases from J; bases unmatched to any gene: 9. The CDR3 spells CASSFPSVTGDSPLHF. CDR3 in DNA: TGTGCCAGCAGCTTTCCTTCCGTGACAGGGGATTCACCCCTCCACTTT. The entire variable domain, with the rest obtained from reference TRBV5-4 and TRBJ1-6, is as follows: ETGVTQSPTHLIKTRGQQVTLRCSSQSGHNTVSWYQQALGQGPQFIFQYYREEENGRGNFPPRFSGLQFPNYSSELNVNALELDDSALYLCASSFPSVTGDSPLHFGNGTRLTVT.

The rearrangement joins TRBV25-1 to TRBJ2-7, with D unclear. This CDR3 is built from 14 residues. V lost 1 base to trimming and J lost 3 bases, with 10 bases between them. CDR1 and CDR2 from the germline V gene are MGHDK and SYGVNS. The CDR3 DNA is TGTGCCAGCAGTGAATTTGAGGTCAGCTACGAGCAGTACTTC. As protein: CASSEFEVSYEQYF.

This clone was detected only a few times. The V call is TRBV2, the J call TRBJ1-1; D not certain. CDR1 is SNHLY and CDR2 is FYNNEI in the germline V gene. The CDR3 contains 12 residues. The V gene lost 5 bases and the J gene lost 4 bases, with 8 bases spanning the gap. CDR3 coding DNA: TGTGCCAGCAGTTGGGTGAGCACTGAAGCTTTCTTT. Translating gives CASSWVSTEAFF.

This clone was recorded once. The V call is TRBV4-1, the J call TRBJ2-3; TRBD1 might be the D (6 bases). Trimming left V 6 bases short and J 4 bases short, with 14 bases between. The germline V gene has CDR1 MGHRA and CDR2 YSYEKL. The CDR3 sequence is 14 residues long. DNA of the CDR3: TGCGCCAGCAGGGATCGACAGGACGCAGATACGCAGTATTTT. Its translation: CASRDRQDADTQYF.

This clone has only one observation. The CDR3 bases are TGTGCCAGCAGCTTGCAGGGGAACATTCAGTACTTC. Its translation is CASSLQGNIQYF. The genes are TRBV5-6 and TRBJ2-4; a weak D match, TRBD1 (6 bases). From germline, CDR1 is SGHDT and CDR2 YYEEEE. This CDR3 contains 12 residues. The V end lost 1 base, the J end lost 7 bases, and 6 bases lay between the germline ends.

This clone occurred a few times. The chain links TRBV10-3 to TRBJ2-3, with no clear D. Germline V gene sequence: CDR1 ENHRY, CDR2 SYGVKD. V lost 2 bases to trimming and J lost 3 bases, with 0 bases between them. The CDR3 has 11 residues. CDR3 in amino acids: CAISETDTQYF. Here the CDR3 DNA reads TGTGCCATCAGTGAGACAGATACGCAGTATTTT.

The rearrangement links TRBV4-1 to TRBJ1-2; possibly TRBD1 for D (6 bases). Germline V lookup: CDR1 MGHRA, CDR2 YSYEKL. This CDR3 region has 16 residues. The V end was cut by 0 bases, the J end by 4 bases, with 15 bases between. CDR3 DNA: TGCGCCAGCAGCCAAGAGTCGGGACATACCGTCTATGGCTACACCTTC. As protein: CASSQESGHTVYGYTF.

The chain links TRBV9 to TRBJ2-2; no clear D. CDR3 length: 15 residues. V lost 0 bases to trimming and J lost 4 bases, with 10 bases between them. The germline V gene encodes CDR1 SGDLS and CDR2 YYNGEE. As DNA, the CDR3 is TGTGCCAGCAGCGTAGCTTTGACCGGCACCGGGGAGCTGTTTTTT. It translates to CASSVALTGTGELFF.